This T cell receptor beta chain was documented in a study of patients and donors after allogeneic stem cell transplantation (TCRdb year 2020). Libraries were constructed by RT-PCR. TCRdb records NextSeq 550 as the sequencer. The public sequencing data were trimmed at Q25 with fastp and processed into clonotypes with MiXCR by TCRdb, which kept only in-frame beta chains. Identical CDR3 protein sequences are pooled into one entry, listed with their most common genes and DNA. Present in this sample are over 350,000 distinct CDR3 sequences, 16% of which were seen just once. Of the sample, just over 7% falls within the top ten clones. On this clonotype itself: Its specific antigen is unknown. Base qualities are not recorded, but no much larger clone differs from it by a single base.

CDR1 and CDR2 (ENHRY, SYGVKD) derive from the germline V gene. The CDR3 covers 15 residues, taking in both the cysteine and the phenylalanine. The retained sequence is limited to the CDR3, 45 bases, with the frame set at the first base. Here V drops 8 bases and J drops 8 bases, and the junction holds 15 bases not matched to any gene. The clonotype was recovered from a human donor who was either an allogeneic HSCT recipient or a stem cell or donor lymphocyte infusion donor (not recorded which). It is not recorded whose cells these are; they may come from a transplant donor. Here the chain combines TRBV10-3 and TRBJ2-1, with 7 central nucleotides matching TRBD2. The source material was blood, either unsorted or a sorted T cell fraction (not recorded which). The bases read TGTGCCATCTCGAATACGGGCGGGAGATCGGATGAGCAGTTCTTC. Translation gives CAISNTGGRSDEQFF.